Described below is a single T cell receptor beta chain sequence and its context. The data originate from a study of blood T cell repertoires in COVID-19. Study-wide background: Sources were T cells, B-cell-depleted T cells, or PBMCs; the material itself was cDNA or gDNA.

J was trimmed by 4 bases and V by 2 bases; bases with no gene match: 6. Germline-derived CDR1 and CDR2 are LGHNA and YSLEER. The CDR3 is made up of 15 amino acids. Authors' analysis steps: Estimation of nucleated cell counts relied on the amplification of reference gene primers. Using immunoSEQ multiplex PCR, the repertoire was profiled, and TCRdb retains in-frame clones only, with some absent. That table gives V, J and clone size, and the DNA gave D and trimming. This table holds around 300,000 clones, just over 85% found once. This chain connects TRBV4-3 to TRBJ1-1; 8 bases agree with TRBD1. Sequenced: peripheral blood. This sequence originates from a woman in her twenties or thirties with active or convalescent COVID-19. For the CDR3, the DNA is TGCGCCAGCAGCCAATACAGGGGGGCTGGCACTGAAGCTTTCTTT. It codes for CASSQYRGAGTEAFF.